This entry lists 30 T cell receptor beta chains sequenced from one sample in a study of tumor-infiltrating lymphocytes in localized non-small cell lung cancer. TCRdb keeps only in-frame clones here, not all; method: immunoSEQ multiplex PCR. Altogether fewer than 15,000 clones are present, around 70% being singletons, with the ten largest covering approximately 15%. Sequencing input: uninvolved lung tissue not adjacent to the tumor. The receptor source for this set is a human donor with non-small cell lung cancer.

This chain links TRBV6-5 with TRBJ2-7, with 10 positions matching TRBD2. V shed 5 bases, J shed 6 bases, and the junction held 7 bases outside the gene matches. The CDR3 sequence is 14 residues long. CDR1 and CDR2 from the germline V gene are MNHEY and SVGAGI. Here the CDR3 reads CASSTPGLASEQYF. Written as DNA, the CDR3 is TGTGCCAGCAGTACTCCGGGACTAGCGAGCGAGCAGTACTTC.

This clone has more than one count but fewer than ten. The chain is built from TRBV5-1 and TRBJ2-2, with D perhaps TRBD2 (6 bases). Germline V CDR1 and CDR2: SGHRS, YFSETQ. The ends were cut back, 6 bases at V and 5 bases at J, with 17 bases in the middle. The CDR3 has 15 amino acids. The CDR3, as DNA: TGCGCCAGCACCATCACGGGGGAAGGGACCGGGGAGCTGTTTTTT. Its protein product is CASTITGEGTGELFF.

The chain joins TRBV2 to TRBJ1-6; 8 bases fit TRBD1. CDR3 size: 15 residues. Germline CDR1 and CDR2: SNHLY and FYNNEI. Trimming at V came to 6 bases and at J to 3 bases, leaving 4 bases not matched to a gene. The CDR3 sequence: CASSGGQVYNSPLHF. In DNA form, the CDR3 reads TGTGCCAGCAGCGGGGGACAGGTCTATAATTCACCCCTCCACTTT.

This clone was detected only once. The chain has TRBV19 and TRBJ2-3, with 12 bases that match TRBD1. V shed 5 bases, J shed 2 bases, and the junction held 20 bases outside the gene matches. The CDR3 length is 21 residues. The germline gives CDR1 LNHDA, CDR2 SQIVND (reference sequence). The CDR3 DNA is TGTGCCAGTAGTCTAAGACCGAGAAGGGACAGGGGGCAATCCCCCACAGATACGCAGTATTTT. It is translated as CASSLRPRRDRGQSPTDTQYF. Full variable domain (remainder filled in from reference TRBV19 and TRBJ2-3): DGGITQSPKYLFRKEGQNVTLSCEQNLNHDAMYWYRQDPGQGLRLIYYSQIVNDFQKGDIAEGYSVSREKKESFPLTVTSAQKNPTAFYLCASSLRPRRDRGQSPTDTQYFGPGTRLTVL.

The chain uses TRBV29-1 and TRBJ2-5; D is possibly TRBD1 (6 bases). The CDR3 contains 12 residues. Trimming pared 7 bases from V and 1 base from J, leaving 10 bases between. From germline, CDR1 is SQVTM and CDR2 ANQGSEA. CDR3 protein: CSAGQTQETQYF. DNA for the CDR3: TGCAGCGCCGGACAGACCCAAGAGACCCAGTACTTC.

This clone was seen only once. This chain links TRBV7-3 with TRBJ2-3, with D tentatively TRBD1 (5 bases). The CDR3 is made up of 18 amino acids. V was clipped by 1 base and J by 4 bases, with 21 bases between them. Germline lookup yields CDR1 SGHTA and CDR2 FQGTGA. The DNA of the CDR3 is TGTGCCAGCAGCTTAATGGGAAAAGGGGCTGGAGTGGCAGATACGCAGTATTTT. It is translated as CASSLMGKGAGVADTQYF.

The chain employs TRBV6-5 and TRBJ1-5, with no clear D. Germline assignment: CDR1 MNHEY and CDR2 SVGAGI. V lost 5 bases and J 5 bases, leaving 13 bases between the germline ends. CDR3 length equals 14 residues. The CDR3 sequence: CASSHHPWDQPQHF. The CDR3 DNA reads TGTGCCAGCAGTCACCATCCATGGGATCAGCCCCAGCATTTT.

The chain recombines TRBV9 with TRBJ2-3; D not certain. V lost 4 bases to trimming and J lost 2 bases, with 14 bases between them. Looked up from germline, CDR1 is SGDLS and CDR2 is YYNGEE. This CDR3 is built from 15 residues. CDR3: CASSLVGGHTDTQYF. CDR3 DNA: TGTGCCAGCAGCCTAGTTGGCGGTCACACAGATACGCAGTATTTT.

V is TRBV2 and J is TRBJ2-7, with no clear D. Germline assignment: CDR1 SNHLY and CDR2 FYNNEI. The CDR3 runs 13 residues. V was pared by 0 bases and J by 2 bases, with 5 bases between. This chain's CDR3 is CASSEAYAYEQYF. Written as DNA, the CDR3 is TGTGCCAGCAGTGAAGCGTATGCCTACGAGCAGTACTTC.

The rearrangement uses TRBV5-4 and TRBJ2-5; no definite D call. There are 15 residues in the CDR3. Per the germline V gene, CDR1 is SGHNT and CDR2 is YYREEE (reference sequence). Deletions cut 3 bases from V and 2 bases from J, with 14 bases between. Here the CDR3 DNA reads TGTGCCAGCAGCTCGCTCCAAGTTCGGCAAGAGACCCAGTACTTC. It encodes CASSSLQVRQETQYF.

DNA of the CDR3: TGTGCCAGCAGCTTGGACAGGGGGTTTTCACCCCTCCACTTT. Its protein product is CASSLDRGFSPLHF. This sequence joins TRBV2 and TRBJ1-6, with 10 bases fitting TRBD1. This CDR3 has 14 residues. Germline V gives CDR1 SNHLY, CDR2 FYNNEI. J lost 9 bases, V lost 6 bases, and 5 bases had no gene match. Filled out from reference TRBV2 and TRBJ1-6, the complete variable domain reads EPEVTQTPSHQVTQMGQEVILRCVPISNHLYFYWYRQILGQKVEFLVSFYNNEISEKSEIFDDQFSVERPDGSNFTLKIRSTKLEDSAMYFCASSLDRGFSPLHFGNGTRLTVT.

In this sample, this clone turned up once. The chain has TRBV30 and TRBJ2-6; no reliable D call. Germline V lookup: CDR1 GTSNPN, CDR2 SVGIG (reference sequence). The ends were cut back, 4 bases at V and 4 bases at J, with 8 bases in the middle. This CDR3 has 13 amino acids. For the CDR3, the DNA is TGTGCCTGGACGGAAGCGGGGGCCAACGTCCTGACTTTC. Translated, it gives CAWTEAGANVLTF.

This chain joins TRBV7-6 and TRBJ2-1; D is ambiguous. Germline values: CDR1 SGHVS, CDR2 FNYEAQ. V dropped 1 base and J dropped 4 bases, with 8 bases sitting between them. There are 14 residues in the CDR3. This CDR3 is CASSLGRSYNEQFF. As DNA, the CDR3 is TGTGCCAGCAGCTTAGGGCGGTCTTACAATGAGCAGTTCTTC.

The rearrangement links TRBV5-5 to TRBJ1-3, with a tentative D call TRBD1 (6 bases). V was shortened by 3 bases and J by 7 bases, with 17 bases between the two germline ends. This CDR3 is built from 15 residues. Germline V gives CDR1 SGHKS, CDR2 YYEKEE (reference sequence). The CDR3 bases are TGTGCCAGCAGCTCATCCGGGACAAATTTCAACACCATATATTTT. It yields the protein CASSSSGTNFNTIYF.

The V gene is TRBV6-6, the J gene TRBJ2-2; possible D gene TRBD2, 6 bases. There are 14 residues in the CDR3. V shed 5 bases and J shed 2 bases, with 9 bases lying between them. The germline CDR1 and CDR2 sequences are MNHNY and SVGAGI (reference sequence). DNA for the CDR3: TGTGCCAGCAGTCCGGGACTTAACACCGGGGAGCTGTTTTTT. Amino acids: CASSPGLNTGELFF.

The CDR3 here is CASSTGQGATDTQYF. CDR3 coding DNA: TGTGCCAGCAGCACGGGACAGGGGGCAACAGATACGCAGTATTTT. V is TRBV7-2 and J is TRBJ2-3; 12 nucleotides match TRBD1. Trimming took 5 bases from V and 3 from J; bases not matched to a gene: 3. From germline, CDR1 is SGHTA and CDR2 FQGNSA. This CDR3 contains 15 residues.

The V and J genes are TRBV9 and TRBJ1-1; D call uncertain. Germline V lookup: CDR1 SGDLS, CDR2 YYNGEE. Trimming left V 4 bases short and J 6 bases short, with 13 bases between. The CDR3 runs 13 residues. The CDR3 region is CASSLEVRAEAFF. Here the CDR3 DNA reads TGTGCCAGCAGCTTGGAAGTTCGGGCTGAAGCTTTCTTT.

The V and J genes are TRBV29-1 and TRBJ2-1, with D possibly being TRBD1 (6 bases). The CDR3 runs to 12 residues. Deletions cut 7 bases from V and 4 bases from J, with 11 bases between. Germline V CDR1 and CDR2: SQVTM, ANQGSEA. The CDR3 sequence is CSAGQGYNEQFF. CDR3 DNA: TGCAGCGCCGGGCAGGGGTACAATGAGCAGTTCTTC.

This chain links TRBV2 with TRBJ2-4; 7 nucleotides match TRBD1. Germline-derived CDR1 and CDR2 are SNHLY and FYNNEI. CDR3 length: 12 amino acids. Unmatched junction bases numbered 3, after V lost 4 bases and J lost 9 bases. The CDR3, as DNA: TGTGCCAGCAGTGGACAGGGTGGCATTCAGTACTTC. Translation: CASSGQGGIQYF.

The V and J genes are TRBV5-6 and TRBJ2-7; D is unclear. This CDR3 contains 13 residues. Trimming took 4 bases from V and 0 from J, leaving 8 bases between them. CDR1 SGHDT and CDR2 YYEEEE come from the germline V gene. CDR3 nucleotides: TGTGCCAGCAGCCTCGACGGCTCCTACGAGCAGTACTTC. Encoded protein: CASSLDGSYEQYF.

The chain couples TRBV11-3 to TRBJ2-7; 7 bases line up with TRBD2. With 1 base clipped from V and 3 bases from J, the junction kept 9 bases outside the gene matches. In germline, CDR1 is SGHNT, CDR2 YENEEA. The length of the CDR3 is 16 residues. The CDR3 nucleotides are TGTGCCAGCAGCTTAGCAGGCCCGGGAGGCCTCTACGAGCAGTACTTC. Translated, it gives CASSLAGPGGLYEQYF. Full variable domain (missing parts from reference TRBV11-3 and TRBJ2-7): EAGVVQSPRYKIIEKKQPVAFWCNPISGHNTLYWYLQNLGQGPELLIRYENEEAVDDSQLPKDRFSAERLKGVDSTLKIQPAELGDSAVYLCASSLAGPGGLYEQYFGPGTRLTVT.

V is TRBV30 and J is TRBJ2-3; 7 positions agree with TRBD2. CDR1 is GTSNPN, CDR2 SVGIG, per germline (reference sequence). The J segment lost 6 bases and the V segment lost 0 bases, leaving 6 bases of the junction unmatched. The length of the CDR3 is 14 residues. The CDR3 nucleotides are TGTGCCTGGAGTGTAGGGGCGGGAGCTGATACGCAGTATTTT. It codes for CAWSVGAGADTQYF.

This sequence joins TRBV19 and TRBJ2-7; 7 bases match TRBD1. J was trimmed by 11 bases and V by 5 bases; bases with no gene match: 6. There are 11 residues in the CDR3. The germline V gene encodes CDR1 LNHDA and CDR2 SQIVND (reference sequence). CDR3 sequence: CASSFGDRKYF. The CDR3 region has the DNA TGTGCCAGTAGTTTTGGGGACAGAAAGTACTTC.

This clone came up once. At one of its ends the junction is not consistent with the germline gene, which may arise from a read error. The chain links TRBV7-2 to TRBJ2-7; 12 bases map to TRBD2. CDR3 size: 14 residues. In germline, CDR1 is SGHTA, CDR2 FQGNSA. The DNA of the CDR3 is TGTGCCAGCAGCCTAGCGGGGGGGCCCAGAGAGCAGTACTTC. Protein product: CASSLAGGPREQYF.

The chain joins TRBV2 to TRBJ2-5; 8 bases are shared with TRBD2. J lost 5 bases, V lost 3 bases, and 5 bases had no gene match. Germline V gene lookup returns CDR1 SNHLY and CDR2 FYNNEI. The CDR3 runs 14 residues. The CDR3 loop is CASSDPAGDETQYF. The CDR3 DNA reads TGTGCCAGCAGTGATCCAGCGGGAGATGAGACCCAGTACTTC.

J is TRBJ2-3 and V is TRBV5-1; 8 bases match TRBD2. The ends lost 4 bases at V and 5 bases at J; junction bases unmatched: 12. Germline V gene lookup returns CDR1 SGHRS and CDR2 YFSETQ. The CDR3 runs 16 residues. Written as DNA, the CDR3 is TGCGCCAGCAGCCCCCTAGGACGGGGGGGCCAAGATACGCAGTATTTT. The encoded protein is CASSPLGRGGQDTQYF. Supplemented by reference TRBV5-1 and TRBJ2-3, the full variable domain reads KAGVTQTPRYLIKTRGQQVTLSCSPISGHRSVSWYQQTPGQGLQFLFEYFSETQRNKGNFPGRFSGRQFSNSRSEMNVSTLELGDSALYLCASSPLGRGGQDTQYFGPGTRLTVL.

The rearrangement links TRBV10-3 to TRBJ2-7; 8 nucleotides align to TRBD2. The V segment lost 6 bases and the J segment 6 bases; nucleotides outside the gene matches: 10. CDR1 is ENHRY, CDR2 SYGVKD, per germline. The CDR3 is made up of 14 amino acids. The DNA for the CDR3 is TGTGCCATCAGATTAGCGGGACCTGAGGGCGAGCAGTACTTC. It encodes CAIRLAGPEGEQYF.

This clone has just a few counts. The chain is built from TRBV7-8 and TRBJ1-5, with D perhaps TRBD1 (6 bases). V lost 4 bases, J lost 3 bases, and 13 bases lay in between. This CDR3 has 15 residues. Germline-derived CDR1 and CDR2 are SGHVS and FQNEAQ. The CDR3 region has the DNA TGTGCCAGCAGCTCCGGCGTGGGACACAATCAGCCCCAGCATTTT. Translating gives CASSSGVGHNQPQHF.

The chain links TRBV11-2 to TRBJ2-7; D not certain. V dropped 2 bases and J dropped 6 bases, with 11 bases sitting between them. The CDR3 extends over 13 amino acids. The germline V gene encodes CDR1 SGHAT and CDR2 FQNNGV. Written as DNA, the CDR3 is TGTGCCAGCAGCTTATTACGCCAATCCGAGCAGTACTTC. Its translation is CASSLLRQSEQYF. Complete variable domain (other parts from reference TRBV11-2 and TRBJ2-7): EAGVAQSPRYKIIEKRQSVAFWCNPISGHATLYWYQQILGQGPKLLIQFQNNGVVDDSQLPKDRFSAERLKGVDSTLKIQPAKLEDSAVYLCASSLLRQSEQYFGPGTRLTVT.

This clone appeared a few times. The chain's CDR3 is CSARARYEQYF. In nucleotides, the CDR3 is TGCAGTGCTAGGGCCCGCTACGAGCAGTACTTC. This chain joins TRBV20-1 and TRBJ2-7; D call uncertain. With 3 bases removed from V and 3 bases from J, the gap between germline ends came to 6 bases. Germline lookup yields CDR1 DFQATT and CDR2 SNEGSKA (reference sequence). CDR3 length equals 11 residues.